The 24 T cell receptor beta chains in this list originate from one sample, sequenced in a study of blood T cell repertoires in COVID-19. Measured with immunoSEQ multiplex PCR; TCRdb has only the in-frame clones, and not every one. Of under 250,000 clones detected, 83% appear once; the ten largest clones hold 3% to 4%. Source material: PBMCs or T cells enriched from blood (not recorded which). The receptor source for this set is a woman in her 40s who had been exposed to COVID-19.

The gene calls are TRBV6-5 and TRBJ1-6, with a possible D match to TRBD1 (5 bases). Germline-derived CDR1 and CDR2 are MNHEY and SVGAGI. The V gene lost 0 bases and the J gene lost 10 bases, with 13 bases spanning the gap. The CDR3 totals 15 residues. CDR3 nucleotides: TGTGCCAGCAGTTACTCCAGGGAATTGGGATCACCCCTCCACTTT. Translation gives CASSYSRELGSPLHF.

The chain recombines TRBV3-1 (or the pseudogene TRBV3-2) with TRBJ2-7; TRBD2 is a possible D gene (5 bases). CDR1 is LGHDT and CDR2 is YNNKEL in the germline V gene (reference sequence). Between the trimmed V and J ends, which lost 4 bases and 2 bases, there was a span of 15 bases. The CDR3 is 15 amino acids. CDR3 region: CASSPGSGSAYEQYF. The CDR3 bases are TGTGCCAGCAGCCCTGGGTCAGGTAGCGCCTACGAGCAGTACTTC.

The chain couples TRBV9 to TRBJ2-1; 7 nucleotides align to TRBD2. V was pared by 0 bases and J by 7 bases, with 7 bases of the junction left unmatched. The CDR3 has 15 residues. CDR1 and CDR2 from the germline V gene are SGDLS and YYNGEE. CDR3 sequence: CASSVGAGFSNEQFF. The DNA for the CDR3 is TGTGCCAGCAGCGTAGGAGCGGGGTTTTCGAATGAGCAGTTCTTC.

The rearrangement joins TRBV5-4 to TRBJ1-1; 8 bases agree with TRBD1. Germline V CDR1 and CDR2: SGHNT, YYREEE (reference sequence). The CDR3 has 14 residues. The V gene end was trimmed by 5 bases and the J gene end by 3 bases; junction bases not matched to a gene: 6. CDR3 nucleotide sequence: TGTGCCAGCAGACCCGACAGGGGTGACACTGAAGCTTTCTTT. Translation: CASRPDRGDTEAFF.

The chain carries TRBV7-2 and TRBJ1-2, with D possibly matching TRBD1 (6 bases). Germline CDR1 is SGHTA and CDR2 is FQGNSA. The CDR3 runs to 13 residues. V was clipped by 2 bases and J by 7 bases, with 11 bases between them. The CDR3 nucleotides read TGTGCCAGCAGCTTACAGGGGTGGAGTGGCTACACCTTC. It specifies CASSLQGWSGYTF. The variable domain in full, completed from reference TRBV7-2 and TRBJ1-2, reads GAGVSQSPSNKVTEKGKDVELRCDPISGHTALYWYRQSLGQGLEFLIYFQGNSAPDKSGLPSDRFSAERTGGSVSTLTIQRTQQEDSAVYLCASSLQGWSGYTFGSGTRLTVV.

The chain is built from TRBV28 and TRBJ1-1; 7 bases are a match to TRBD1. CDR1 and CDR2 from the germline V gene are MDHEN and SYDVKM. This CDR3 is 15 amino acids long. Germline trimming cut 7 bases from V and 6 bases from J; bases unmatched to any gene: 14. The CDR3 DNA is TGTGCCAGCACCCTTCCCTACAGGGGCGATGCTGAAGCTTTCTTT. This codes for CASTLPYRGDAEAFF.

The genes are TRBV5-1 and TRBJ2-1; 10 bases align to TRBD2. CDR3 size: 15 residues. The junction had 6 bases not matched to a gene; V was cut back by 2 bases and J by 7 bases. Per germline, CDR1 SGHRS and CDR2 YFSETQ. The CDR3 bases are TGCGCCAGCAGCTTTTCTAGCGGGGGTCTAAATGAGCAGTTCTTC. It specifies CASSFSSGGLNEQFF.

The rearrangement joins TRBV13 to TRBJ2-7; no definite D call. This CDR3 has 12 residues. Germline assignment: CDR1 PRHDT and CDR2 FYEKMQ (reference sequence). V was pared by 2 bases and J by 4 bases, with 6 bases between. CDR3 DNA sequence: TGTGCCAGCAGCTTACAGAATTACGAGCAGTACTTC. This sequence encodes CASSLQNYEQYF.

The chain is built from TRBV27 and TRBJ2-1, with unresolved D. Germline CDR1 and CDR2: MNHEY and SMNVEV (reference sequence). The CDR3 runs to 13 residues. V dropped 5 bases and J dropped 6 bases, with 11 bases sitting between them. CDR3 protein: CASSTVAVNEQFF. CDR3 bases: TGTGCCAGCAGTACGGTAGCAGTCAATGAGCAGTTCTTC.

The chain couples TRBV2 to TRBJ2-7, with D tentatively TRBD1 (5 bases). Germline V gene lookup returns CDR1 SNHLY and CDR2 FYNNEI. V was cut by 0 bases and J by 4 bases, with 10 bases left in between. The CDR3 runs to 14 residues. In DNA, the CDR3 is TGTGCCAGCAGTGAAGCTCCAGGGCGGTACGAGCAGTACTTC. It specifies CASSEAPGRYEQYF.

The rearrangement links TRBV14 to TRBJ2-3; 8 bases are a match to TRBD2. V dropped 2 bases and J dropped 3; count of bases not matched to a gene: 4. The CDR3 is 15 residues long. The V gene's germline CDR1 is SGHDN and CDR2 FVKESK. Here the CDR3 DNA reads TGTGCCAGCAGCCAAATTCGGGGGGGAACAGATACGCAGTATTTT. It is translated as CASSQIRGGTDTQYF.

The chain uses TRBV28 and TRBJ1-2; 8 bases match TRBD1. The CDR3 length is 14 residues. Germline loops: CDR1 MDHEN, CDR2 SYDVKM. V gave up 5 bases and J gave up 4 bases; unmatched junction bases: 6. The CDR3 DNA follows: TGTGCCAGCAGTACAGGACAGGGCAGCTATGGCTACACCTTC. This translates into CASSTGQGSYGYTF.

V gene TRBV6-5 combines with J gene TRBJ1-5, with TRBD1 matching over 10 bases. CDR3 size: 13 residues. Trimming removed 6 bases from V and 11 bases from J; junction bases left unmatched: 7. The germline CDR1 and CDR2 sequences are MNHEY and SVGAGI. The CDR3 loop is CASSLGQGGTQHF. The DNA for the CDR3 is TGTGCCAGCAGCCTAGGACAGGGGGGGACCCAGCATTTT.

This clone has a handful of counts. The genes are TRBV18 and TRBJ1-3; a possible D gene is TRBD1 (5 bases). The CDR3 has 16 amino acids. The germline V gene has CDR1 KGHSH and CDR2 LQKENI. With 3 bases removed from V and 6 bases from J, the gap between germline ends came to 18 bases. The CDR3 nucleotides are TGTGCCAGCTCACCTGGGGCAGCGACTTATGAAAACACCATATATTTT. Translation: CASSPGAATYENTIYF.

The J gene is TRBJ2-1, the V gene TRBV4-2, with TRBD2 matching over 10 bases. Germline-derived CDR1 and CDR2 are LGHNA and YNFKEQ. V trimming: 0 bases; J trimming: 6 bases; junction bases outside the gene matches: 5. The CDR3 is 16 amino acids. CDR3 in DNA: TGTGCCAGCAGCCAAGATTTCCAGCGGGGGGGCAATGAGCAGTTCTTC. Protein product: CASSQDFQRGGNEQFF.

The V gene is TRBV3-1 (or the pseudogene TRBV3-2), the J gene TRBJ2-5; 7 bases fit TRBD2. The CDR3 spans 15 residues. The V segment lost 1 base and the J segment 0 bases; nucleotides outside the gene matches: 2. Germline loops: CDR1 LGHDT, CDR2 YNNKEL (reference sequence). CDR3 nucleotides: TGTGCCAGCAGCCAAGGCCTAGCGGACCAAGAGACCCAGTACTTC. Amino acids: CASSQGLADQETQYF.

The CDR3 sequence: CASSPHMGGGTTEAFF. CDR3 bases: TGTGCCAGCAGCCCCCATATGGGGGGGGGTACCACTGAAGCTTTCTTT. V gene TRBV7-2 combines with J gene TRBJ1-1; a weak D match, TRBD1 (5 bases). This CDR3 has 16 residues. Germline loops: CDR1 SGHTA, CDR2 FQGNSA. Trimming removed 5 bases from V and 4 bases from J, with 20 bases in between.

This rearrangement joins TRBV7-9 to TRBJ2-1, with TRBD2 as a possible D gene (5 bases). The CDR3 sequence is 16 residues long. Trimming left V 1 base short and J 0 bases short, with 10 bases between. Germline V gene lookup returns CDR1 SEHNR and CDR2 FQNEAQ (reference sequence). In DNA form, the CDR3 reads TGTGCCAGCAGCTTAGGGTCGGGGAGCTCCTACAATGAGCAGTTCTTC. Encoded protein: CASSLGSGSSYNEQFF.

CDR3 loop: CASSSSGGYGYTF. CDR3 DNA sequence: TGTGCCAGCAGTTCTTCAGGGGGCTATGGCTACACCTTC. The gene calls are TRBV6-5 and TRBJ1-2; 7 nucleotides align to TRBD1. Germline values: CDR1 MNHEY, CDR2 SVGAGI. Unmatched junction bases numbered 3, after V lost 4 bases and J lost 4 bases. The length of the CDR3 is 13 residues.

The chain joins TRBV28 to TRBJ2-2; tentatively, D is TRBD2 (7 bases). The V gene's germline CDR1 is MDHEN and CDR2 SYDVKM. The CDR3 spans 15 residues. The V gene lost 3 bases and the J gene lost 3 bases, with 11 bases spanning the gap. In DNA form, the CDR3 reads TGTGCCAGCAGTTTGGGGGGGCTGGACACCGGGGAGCTGTTTTTT. Its protein is CASSLGGLDTGELFF. Combining the CDR3 with reference TRBV28 and TRBJ2-2 gives the whole variable domain DVKVTQSSRYLVKRTGEKVFLECVQDMDHENMFWYRQDPGLGLRLIYFSYDVKMKEKGDIPEGYSVSREKKERFSLILESASTNQTSMYLCASSLGGLDTGELFFGEGSRLTVL.

The chain couples TRBV7-2 to TRBJ1-5, with D possibly being TRBD1 (6 bases). The CDR3 length is 15 residues. V was cut by 5 bases and J by 4 bases, with 15 bases left in between. Per the germline V gene, CDR1 is SGHTA and CDR2 is FQGNSA. DNA of the CDR3: TGTGCCAGCAGCCCCCAAACAGGGAATAATCAGCCCCAGCATTTT. This translates into CASSPQTGNNQPQHF.

The count of this clone is one. V gene TRBV4-3 combines with J gene TRBJ1-4; D not resolved. From germline, CDR1 is LGHNA and CDR2 YSLEER. V lost 0 bases and J 10 bases, leaving 9 bases between the germline ends. The length of the CDR3 is 13 residues. CDR3 nucleotides: TGCGCCAGCAGCCAAGATCGGAGGCCAAAACTGTTTTTT. Amino acids: CASSQDRRPKLFF.

The rearrangement uses TRBV2 and TRBJ1-5, with 8 bases that match TRBD1. The CDR3 consists of 15 residues. The V segment lost 5 bases and the J segment 5 bases; nucleotides outside the gene matches: 8. CDR1 is SNHLY and CDR2 is FYNNEI in the germline V gene. This CDR3 is CASSTDRGLYQPQHF. CDR3 sequence (DNA): TGTGCCAGCAGTACCGACAGGGGATTATATCAGCCCCAGCATTTT.

This clone has a single count. The V and J genes are TRBV15 and TRBJ1-5; weak D call: TRBD1 (5 bases). V lost 0 bases and J 12 bases, leaving 9 bases between the germline ends. The CDR3 runs 12 residues. In germline, CDR1 is LNHNV, CDR2 YYDKDF (reference sequence). As DNA, the CDR3 is TGTGCCACCAGCAGAGATAACAGGTTCCAGCATTTT. This encodes CATSRDNRFQHF. Full variable domain (remainder filled in from reference TRBV15 and TRBJ1-5): DAMVIQNPRYQVTQFGKPVTLSCSQTLNHNVMYWYQQKSSQAPKLLFHYYDKDFNNEADTPDNFQSRRPNTSFCFLDIRSPGLGDTAMYLCATSRDNRFQHFGDGTRLSIL.